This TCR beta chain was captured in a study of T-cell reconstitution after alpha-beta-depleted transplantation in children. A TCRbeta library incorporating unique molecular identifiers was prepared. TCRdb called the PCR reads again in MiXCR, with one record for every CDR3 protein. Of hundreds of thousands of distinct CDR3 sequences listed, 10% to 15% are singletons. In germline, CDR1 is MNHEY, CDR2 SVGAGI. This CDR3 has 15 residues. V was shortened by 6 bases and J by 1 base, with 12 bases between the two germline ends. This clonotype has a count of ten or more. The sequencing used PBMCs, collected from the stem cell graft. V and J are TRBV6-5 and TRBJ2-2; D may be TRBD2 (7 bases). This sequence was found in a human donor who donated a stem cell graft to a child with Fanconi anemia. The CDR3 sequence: CASSPGGLNTGELFF. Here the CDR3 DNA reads TGTGCCAGCAGCCCCGGGGGGCTGAACACCGGGGAGCTGTTTTTT.